This paragraph reports one T cell receptor (beta chain). What it recognizes is unknown. Sequencing was performed with immunoSEQ multiplex PCR; in TCRdb, only in-frame clones are kept and a portion is missing. The data contain more than 7,000 clones, about 80% of them seen just once; the ten biggest clones take up about a third. This sample was included in a study of somatic mutations in cytotoxic T cells in rheumatoid arthritis. Study background: Blood (just over 29 ml EDTA) from each patient was taken right after diagnosis, before any treatment.

Both CD4+ and CD8+ cells were separated through positive magnetic bead selection, and their purity was verified using flow cytometry. Points from the study as a whole: Comparison of CD8+ T-cell clonality between rheumatoid arthritis patients and age-matched healthy controls yielded no significant difference. An age-related increase in CD8+ clonality was seen in rheumatoid arthritis patients but not in healthy controls.

The clonotype originates from an adult with rheumatoid arthritis. The sample taken for sequencing was CD8+ T cells sorted from blood.

The CDR3 DNA sequence: TGTGCCAGCAGTTTAGGACGGGGGAGCAATCAGCCCCAGCATTTT. This translates into CASSLGRGSNQPQHF. The V call is TRBV28, the J call TRBJ1-5; tentative D call: TRBD1 (5 bases). Germline V gene lookup returns CDR1 MDHEN and CDR2 SYDVKM. V was shortened by 2 bases and J by 1 base, with 9 bases between the two germline ends. The CDR3 is made up of 15 amino acids.